This TCR beta chain originates from a study of shared clonotypes between healthy human individuals (TCRdb year 2020). Study-wide context: A couple of women and a few men aged 18 to 49 years were included in the cohort. For each donor, CD4 naive and CD4 memory were each run on three plates, CD8 naive on two plates, and CD8 memory on one plate. To estimate repertoire size and how much clonotypes are shared between individuals, the study performed deep sequencing of blood TCR repertoires from five healthy adults. Different laboratories and diverse techniques were used to prepare libraries and sequence TCR repertoires, to increase sequencing depth and limit assay-specific biases. Per donor, leukapheresis produced somewhere between about 0.85 and 8.9 billion PBMCs. Overall study outcomes, separate from this receptor: Because the study included only a small number of donors, the genetic and exposure-history diversity represented was limited. Incomplete sequencing was indicated by rarefaction of sorted-subset datasets, despite the large sequencing depth. Compared with non-shared clonotypes, the clonotypes found in all four sorted-subset donors had higher generation probabilities. Only blood was sampled, and tissue TCR repertoires likely differ from those in blood. Larger estimated clonotype richness was generally found for naive subsets than for memory subsets. Across a few donors, around 5% of naive CD4, around 3.5% of naive CD8, about 2% of memory CD4, and under 0.45% of memory CD8 clonotypes were shared. Based on pairwise subsampling, the degree of clonotype sharing among donors was expected to be affected by sequencing depth.

The donors were healthy, HIV-negative adults with no recently reported acute infections or vaccinations. All donors were Caucasian adults living in Nashville, Tennessee, USA. Magnetic negative selection was used to enrich CD4+ T cells, after which naive cells were positively selected on CD45RA and the negative fraction became the memory subset. Blood was collected by leukapheresis, and PBMCs were isolated by Ficoll-Histopaque density gradient centrifugation and then cryopreserved in liquid nitrogen vapor phase. Analytical flow cytometry was used to check the purity and quantity of each magnetically sorted T cell population. Genomic DNA was isolated from every sorted fraction and measured by UV absorbance on a Nanodrop 2000c. V is shortened by 4 bases, J by 1 base, and the region joining them spans 11 bases. CDR1 SGHRS and CDR2 YFSETQ were looked up in the germline V gene. The CDR3 spans 15 residues, from the cysteine through the phenylalanine. Kept here is only the CDR3 DNA, which spans 45 bases and is read in frame from base 1.

About this clone itself: Its cognate antigen has yet to be identified. No clone much larger than this one lies a single base away; base qualities are absent. The sample has other DNA sequences that encode this CDR3 too.

TCR CDR3 regions were amplified from genomic DNA by multiplex PCR using the deep immunoSEQ assay. Genomic DNA extracted from each cell subset was distributed evenly over all wells of several immunoSEQ 96-well plates, and each plate served as one replicate. Each replicate PCR for sorted subsets received roughly 0.2 ug genomic DNA, equal to some 32,000 T cell genomes. Purified libraries were quantified with a Qubit 3.0 fluorometer, sized on a Bioanalyzer 2100, and re-quantified with the KAPA Library Quantification kit. Each immunoSEQ 96-well plate was sequenced on its own single-read 150-cycle Illumina NextSeq 550 flow cell. The original methods were these. Because the immunoSEQ output held only junctional sequences and lacked quality scores, the filtering could not match the filtering applied to full-length reads. Sequences were annotated with PyIR, a Python wrapper for IgBLAST v1.9, and V/J genes and CDR3 were assigned using IMGT germline references. Reads were filtered out if the reads had weak V/J assignments (E-value above 1e-6), no CDR3, stop codons, out-of-frame junctions, or ambiguous translated residues. V3J clonotypes were defined by identical inferred V gene, J gene, and CDR3 amino acid sequence. To compute the percentage overlap between repertoires, the number of shared unique clonotypes was divided by the size of the smaller repertoire. Repertoire richness was assessed with RTK rarefaction, the Chao1 estimator, and Recon v2.1 estimates of unobserved clonotypes. Generation probabilities for all TCRbeta clonotypes obtained by the gDNA method from a handful of donors were computed using OLGA. TCRdb obtained this table from immuneACCESS and retained in-frame rearrangements with V and J assigned. These tables miss some clones; where compared with another copy, unresolved V genes account for less than half of the shortfall, and the remainder is unexplained. V and J calls and clone size come straight from that table; D and trimming were deduced from the DNA. The sample data list millions of clones, and over 85% of these were observed just once. The top ten clonotypes cover 0.14% of the sample.

The chain joins TRBV5-1 to TRBJ2-2; no D gene is confidently identified. The source material was naive CD4+ T cells sorted from blood. Interpreted using the paper, the cell subset or site label stands for: CD45RA+ positively selected. The TCR originated in a man younger than 35 in good health. The bases read TGCGCCAGCAGCCCAACTGGCCTGAACACCGGGGAGCTGTTTTTT. Translated, this gives CASSPTGLNTGELFF.